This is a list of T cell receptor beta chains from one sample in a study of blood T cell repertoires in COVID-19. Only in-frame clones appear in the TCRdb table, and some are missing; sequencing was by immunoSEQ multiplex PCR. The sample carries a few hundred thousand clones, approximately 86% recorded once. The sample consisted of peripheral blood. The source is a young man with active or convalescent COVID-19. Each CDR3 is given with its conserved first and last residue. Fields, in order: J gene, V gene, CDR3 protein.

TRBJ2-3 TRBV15 CATSRDASLTQYF
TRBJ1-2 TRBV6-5 CASRQNRVDYGYTF
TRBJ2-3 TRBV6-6 CASSYSTGGAYGTQYF
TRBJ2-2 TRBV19 CASTRLQGAIGNTGELFF
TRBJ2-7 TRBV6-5 CASRGGTYEQYF
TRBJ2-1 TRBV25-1 CASSPGTSGGTSYNEQFF
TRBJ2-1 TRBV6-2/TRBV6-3 CASSYWAVSSYNEQFF
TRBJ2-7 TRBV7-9 CASRDGTGGFYEQYF
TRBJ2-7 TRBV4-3 CASSPGQAPPYEQYF
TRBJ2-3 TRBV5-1 CASSLDAASDTQYF
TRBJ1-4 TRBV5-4 CASPSRGATNEKLFF
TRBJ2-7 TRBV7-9 CASSLDTYYEQYF
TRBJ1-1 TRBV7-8 CASSRLKNTEAFF
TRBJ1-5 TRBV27 CASSLWAFQPQHF
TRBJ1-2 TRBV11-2 CASRPGQGNYGYTF